This T cell receptor beta chain was recorded in a study of radiotherapy plus CTLA-4 blockade in lung cancer. Study-wide context: Around 19% of enrolled patients responded objectively, and roughly 30% had disease control.

Clones were read by immunoSEQ multiplex PCR, and TCRdb kept only the in-frame ones, dropping some. Among 85,000 to 130,000 clones, over 75% were seen once, and the ten largest hold over 2%. Germline CDR1 and CDR2: SEHNR and FQNEAQ (reference sequence). There are 13 residues in the CDR3. V was clipped by 5 bases and J by 4 bases, with 11 bases between them. Chemo-refractory metastatic non-small-cell lung cancer patients received focal radiation with ipilimumab CTLA-4 blockade. The study's findings and limits: Among blood TCR repertoires after radiotherapy plus ipilimumab, tumor-derived clones expanded. Early blood T cell clone dynamics reportedly forecast response best, with interferon-beta.

A word on this clone: Its target is not known.

Sequencing was performed on peripheral blood, taken from a patient treated with radiotherapy plus ipilimumab. The sequence was obtained from a human donor with non-small cell lung cancer that progressed on radiotherapy plus ipilimumab. Some clones in this sample may be carry-over from other donors' samples. V and J are TRBV7-9 and TRBJ1-1; D perhaps matches TRBD1 (6 bases). The CDR3 DNA reads TGTGCCAGCAGCACACGACAGGCCACTGAAGCTTTCTTT. It specifies CASSTRQATEAFF.